This passage covers 13 T cell receptor beta chains from one sample sequenced in a study of T cell responses to AZD1222 COVID-19 vaccine. Measured with immunoSEQ multiplex PCR; TCRdb has only the in-frame clones, and not every one. The profile shows 100,000 to 150,000 clones, over 90% of them singletons. This specimen consisted of peripheral blood, obtained on day 0 of AZD1222 vaccination. The receptors were sampled from an adult in good health.

The chain recombines TRBV5-5 with TRBJ1-2; the match to TRBD1 covers 7 bases. Germline V gene sequence: CDR1 SGHKS, CDR2 YYEKEE (reference sequence). Trimming cost V 0 bases and J 6 bases; bases outside gene matches: 8. The CDR3 is made up of 15 amino acids. CDR3 amino acids: CASSLAQGVRNGYTF. CDR3 bases: TGTGCCAGCAGCTTGGCTCAGGGGGTCAGGAATGGCTACACCTTC. Full variable domain (missing parts from reference TRBV5-5 and TRBJ1-2): DAGVTQSPTHLIKTRGQQVTLRCSPISGHKSVSWYQQVLGQGPQFIFQYYEKEERGRGNFPDRFSARQFPNYSSELNVNALLLGDSALYLCASSLAQGVRNGYTFGSGTRLTVV.

About this clone itself: A junction end diverges from the germline sequence, so it may reflect a read error. The chain recombines TRBV30 with TRBJ1-3; D unclear. Germline CDR1 is GTSNPN and CDR2 is SVGIG (reference sequence). The CDR3 consists of 14 residues. CDR3 sequence: CAWSGGSAGNTIYF. CDR3 sequence (DNA): TGTGCCTGGAGTGGGGGATCGGCTGGGAACACCATATATTTT.

The chain links TRBV6-1 to TRBJ2-7; D gene unclear. The germline V and J ends were trimmed by 0 bases and 6 bases, with 9 bases remaining between them. The CDR3 runs 13 residues. CDR1 is MNHNS, CDR2 SASEGT, per germline. The CDR3 loop is CASSEASWGEQYF. The CDR3 coding sequence is TGTGCCAGCAGTGAAGCTTCCTGGGGCGAGCAGTACTTC.

This rearrangement joins TRBV19 to TRBJ2-2; D is possibly TRBD1 (7 bases). Trimming took 5 bases from V and 1 from J, leaving 14 bases between them. The CDR3 runs to 16 residues. CDR1 and CDR2 (germline): LNHDA, SQIVND (reference sequence). CDR3 residues: CASSVRQGLNTGELFF. The CDR3 DNA is TGTGCCAGTAGTGTTAGACAGGGACTGAACACCGGGGAGCTGTTTTTT.

DNA for the CDR3: TGTGCCAGCAGCACCGGAGCGGGACATCGCGTTGAGCAGTTCTTC. Translated, it gives CASSTGAGHRVEQFF. This rearrangement joins TRBV27 to TRBJ2-1, with D perhaps matching TRBD2 (7 bases). The germline V gene encodes CDR1 MNHEY and CDR2 SMNVEV (reference sequence). The CDR3 sequence is 15 residues long. V lost 6 bases and J lost 9, with 21 bases in between.

Only one count was recorded for this clone. The chain recombines TRBV28 with TRBJ2-7; the match to TRBD1 covers 8 bases. Germline-derived CDR1 and CDR2 are MDHEN and SYDVKM. J gave up 2 bases and V 5 bases, and 11 bases lay outside the gene matches. There are 16 residues in the CDR3. Here the CDR3 DNA reads TGTGCCAGCAGTAATGGGGGCAGGGGGCGGACCTACGAGCAGTACTTC. It codes for CASSNGGRGRTYEQYF.

There are a few counts of this clone. This rearrangement joins TRBV27 to TRBJ1-2, with 8 bases aligning to TRBD1. CDR1 and CDR2 from the germline V gene are MNHEY and SMNVEV (reference sequence). Unmatched junction bases numbered 7, after V lost 0 bases and J lost 1 base. There are 17 residues in the CDR3. This CDR3 reads CASSLSWGTGSNYGYTF. In DNA form, the CDR3 reads TGTGCCAGCAGTTTATCGTGGGGGACAGGTAGTAACTATGGCTACACCTTC.

This clone was found a few times. The chain links TRBV7-2 to TRBJ2-7; TRBD1 matches at 7 bases. Germline V lookup: CDR1 SGHTA, CDR2 FQGNSA. V gave up 6 bases and J gave up 3 bases; unmatched junction bases: 11. The CDR3 spans 15 residues. As DNA, the CDR3 is TGTGCCAGCAGTCAAGGGGGCACTGAACTCTACGAGCAGTACTTC. It is translated as CASSQGGTELYEQYF.

This sequence joins TRBV5-6 and TRBJ2-4; D might be TRBD2 (6 bases). Germline assignment: CDR1 SGHDT and CDR2 YYEEEE. This CDR3 has 15 residues. The V gene lost 2 bases and the J gene lost 1 base, with 10 bases spanning the gap. The CDR3 region has the DNA TGTGCCAGCAGCTTCGGGGCGGGGGCCAAAAACATTCAGTACTTC. This codes for CASSFGAGAKNIQYF.

The chain carries TRBV6-1 and TRBJ2-3; perhaps TRBD2 as D (5 bases). CDR1 is MNHNS, CDR2 SASEGT, per germline. V was trimmed by 4 bases and J by 2 bases, leaving 22 bases between them. The CDR3 runs to 18 residues. CDR3 residues: CASSVAPAGGVPTDTQYF. The CDR3 region has the DNA TGTGCCAGCAGTGTCGCACCGGCGGGCGGAGTCCCCACAGATACGCAGTATTTT.

The J gene is TRBJ1-5, the V gene TRBV6-1; D call uncertain. Germline CDR1 and CDR2: MNHNS and SASEGT. The CDR3 length is 15 residues. The ends were cut back, 0 bases at V and 5 bases at J, with 11 bases in the middle. CDR3 sequence: CASSEAPVAHQPQHF. As DNA, the CDR3 is TGTGCCAGCAGTGAAGCGCCGGTCGCCCATCAGCCCCAGCATTTT.

This chain uses TRBV19 with TRBJ1-1, with 8 bases that match TRBD1. The CDR3 length is 15 residues. Germline V gene lookup returns CDR1 LNHDA and CDR2 SQIVND (reference sequence). V shed 6 bases and J 3 bases; nucleotides not matched to a gene: 9. The chain's CDR3 is CASSSRQGSHTEAFF. The CDR3 DNA is TGTGCCAGTAGCTCCCGACAGGGGTCCCACACTGAAGCTTTCTTT.

J is TRBJ2-4 and V is TRBV6-2 or TRBV6-3; 9 bases agree with TRBD1. The CDR3 sequence is 19 residues long. With 3 bases clipped from V and 0 bases from J, the junction kept 12 bases outside the gene matches. Germline V gives CDR1 MNHEY, CDR2 SVGEGT. DNA of the CDR3: TGTGCCAGCAGTTATTTCCGGGACAGGGCTAATATAGCCAAAAACATTCAGTACTTC. Its translation: CASSYFRDRANIAKNIQYF.